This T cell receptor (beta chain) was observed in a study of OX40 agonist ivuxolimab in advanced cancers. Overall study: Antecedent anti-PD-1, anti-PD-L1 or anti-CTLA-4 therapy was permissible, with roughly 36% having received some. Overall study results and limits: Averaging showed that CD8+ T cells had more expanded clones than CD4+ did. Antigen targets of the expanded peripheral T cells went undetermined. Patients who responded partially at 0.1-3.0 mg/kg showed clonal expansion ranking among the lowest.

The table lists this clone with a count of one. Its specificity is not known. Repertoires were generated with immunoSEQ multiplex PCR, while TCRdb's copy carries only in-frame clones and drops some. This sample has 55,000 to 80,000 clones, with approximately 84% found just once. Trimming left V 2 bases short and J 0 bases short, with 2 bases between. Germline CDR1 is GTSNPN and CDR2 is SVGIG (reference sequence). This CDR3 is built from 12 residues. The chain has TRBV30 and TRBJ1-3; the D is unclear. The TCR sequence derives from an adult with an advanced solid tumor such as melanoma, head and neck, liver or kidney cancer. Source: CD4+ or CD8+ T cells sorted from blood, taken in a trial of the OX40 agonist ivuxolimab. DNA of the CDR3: TGTGCCTGGAGTTTCTCTGGAAACACCATATATTTT. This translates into CAWSFSGNTIYF. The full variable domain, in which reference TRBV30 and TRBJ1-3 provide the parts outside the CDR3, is SQTIHQWPATLVQPVGSPLSLECTVEGTSNPNLYWYRQAAGRGLQLLFYSVGIGQISSEVPQNLSASRPQDRQFILSSKKLLLSDSGFYLCAWSFSGNTIYFGEGSWLTVV.